This T cell receptor beta chain was captured by sequencing in a study of T cells after yellow fever vaccination. About the research overall: Preparation used SMART-Seq v4 Ultra Low Input for the low-cell-number fractions.

J was trimmed by 3 bases and V by 7 bases; bases with no gene match: 3. This CDR3 is 13 amino acids long. Study-level findings and limits: Clonotypes shared by both compartments, CD4 and CD8, made up a small share. Peaking on day 5 versus 15, the secondary response was faster but weaker.

This clonotype was observed a few times. Antigen specificity is unknown. The 5'RACE template-switching step produced TCR cDNA and added a universal primer site and UMIs. TCRdb used MiXCR to reprocess the 5' RACE reads, holding one entry per CDR3 protein. The profile shows a few hundred thousand distinct CDR3 sequences, approximately 7% of them singletons. The chain couples TRBV12-3 or TRBV12-4 to TRBJ2-1, with 7 nucleotides matching TRBD1. The origin of this receptor is a man aged 18-30 years who received the YFV17D yellow fever vaccine. The sequencing here drew on PBMCs, taken more than 35 days after the first yellow fever vaccination. The CDR3 loop reads CASTWDSYNEQFF. The CDR3 DNA follows: TGTGCCAGCACCTGGGACAGCTACAATGAGCAGTTCTTC.